This T cell receptor (beta chain) was sequenced in a study of blood T cell repertoires in COVID-19. Profiled with immunoSEQ multiplex PCR; TCRdb holds only in-frame clones, not every one. The sample carries 140,000 or so clones, approximately 88% recorded once. From germline, CDR1 is SGHDN and CDR2 FVKESK. The J segment lost 3 bases and the V segment lost 2 bases, leaving 15 bases of the junction unmatched. This CDR3 spans 19 amino acids. Sequencing was done on a sample of peripheral blood. This TCR was recovered from a woman aged 45-65 years with acute or convalescent COVID-19. The chain has TRBV14 and TRBJ1-3, with 8 bases fitting TRBD1. The CDR3 is CASSQPPGRQGAFGNTIYF. CDR3 coding DNA: TGTGCCAGCAGCCAACCCCCCGGGCGGCAGGGGGCTTTTGGAAACACCATATATTTT. Combining the CDR3 with reference TRBV14 and TRBJ1-3 gives the whole variable domain EAGVTQFPSHSVIEKGQTVTLRCDPISGHDNLYWYRRVMGKEIKFLLHFVKESKQDESGMPNNRFLAERTGGTYSTLKVQPAELEDSGVYFCASSQPPGRQGAFGNTIYFGEGSWLTVV.